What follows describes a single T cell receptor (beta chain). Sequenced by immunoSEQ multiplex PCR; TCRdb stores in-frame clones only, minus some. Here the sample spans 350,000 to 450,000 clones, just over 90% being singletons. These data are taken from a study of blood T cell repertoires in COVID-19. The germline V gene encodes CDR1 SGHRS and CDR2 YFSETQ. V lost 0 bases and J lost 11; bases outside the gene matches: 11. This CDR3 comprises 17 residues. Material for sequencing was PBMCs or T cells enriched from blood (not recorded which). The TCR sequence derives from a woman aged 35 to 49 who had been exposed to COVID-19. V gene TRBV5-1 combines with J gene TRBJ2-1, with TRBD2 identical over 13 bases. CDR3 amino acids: CASSLGTSGRGGDQQFF. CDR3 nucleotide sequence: TGCGCCAGCAGCTTGGGGACTAGCGGGAGAGGAGGAGACCAGCAGTTCTTC.